This T cell receptor (beta chain) was recovered during a study of OX40 agonist ivuxolimab in advanced cancers. With regard to the full study: Ivuxolimab, which targeted the costimulatory receptor OX40 (CD134), was an agonistic, fully human IgG2 monoclonal antibody. Intravenous ivuxolimab was administered to patients every 2 weeks at six dose levels: 0.01, 0.1, 0.3, 1.5, 3 and 10 mg/kg. Of the roughly 53 patients in dose escalation, 19 had hepatocellular carcinoma, around 15 had melanoma, 9 had renal cell carcinoma and 9 had head and neck cancer. In the dose-escalation cohort, approximately 82% of patients were male, and the mean age was approximately 60 years, with a range of roughly 23 to 85. Patients were allowed to have had prior anti-PD-1, anti-PD-L1 or anti-CTLA-4 therapy, and approximately 39% of the dose-escalation patients had been treated with checkpoint inhibitors. Partial responses occurred in three dose-escalation patients: two with cutaneous melanoma and one with hepatocellular carcinoma. Peripheral TCRbeta sequencing aimed to test whether ivuxolimab altered TCR sequence diversity and caused clonal T-cell expansion. The paper reports the monotherapy dose-escalation portion (N = 52 patients) of the phase I ivuxolimab trial. On the study overall, not on this receptor specifically: After ivuxolimab, CD8+ T cells had more expanded clones than CD4+ T cells on average. In the 0.1-3.0 mg/kg groups, partial responders were among the patients with the lowest normalized peripheral clonal expansion, particularly in CD8+ T cells. At doses of 0.1 to 3.0 mg/kg, clonal expansion of both CD4+ and CD8+ blood T cells was observed from baseline to week 6. The antigen specificity of the peripheral T cells that underwent clonal expansion was not determined. Low levels of normalized T-cell clonal expansion were also seen in some nonresponding patients.

Patients with autoimmune disease history or receiving systemic immunosuppression were excluded from the trial. Peripheral blood for TCR sequencing was drawn from every dose cohort at baseline, at cycle 4 day 1 and at cycle 7 day 1. The samples were drawn from a first-in-human, open-label, multicenter phase I dose-escalation trial of ivuxolimab. Adults with locally advanced or metastatic head and neck squamous cell, hepatocellular, melanoma or renal cell carcinoma were enrolled in the trial. CD4+ and CD8+ T cells were sorted separately from peripheral blood before TCR sequencing. The germline V gene (reference sequence) yields MNHEY for CDR1 and SMNVEV for CDR2. Spanning cysteine to phenylalanine, the CDR3 consists of 15 amino acids. Of the read, only the CDR3 DNA is kept; its 45 bases are in frame from base 1. Trimming leaves V shorter by 5 bases and J shorter by 0 bases, with the junction holding 5 bases beyond the gene matches.

Of note for this clone: The antigen it binds to is not known. No base qualities exist here, and no much larger clone lies one base off it.

To sequence the TCRbeta CDR3 region, genomic DNA was isolated from the sorted cells. The immunoSEQ Assay was used to sequence the TCRbeta CDR3 regions. TCRdb re-hosts the immuneACCESS table, in-frame sequences only. Its copies lack some clones; in the studies checked, an unresolved V gene accounts for under half of them, and the cause for the rest is not known. The sample table contains around 70,000 clones; only one count was recorded for about 90% of them. In total, the top ten clones hold 5% to 6.5% of the sample. The sequence links TRBV27 to TRBJ2-3, and TRBD2 aligns with 7 junction nucleotides. The sequence was collected from an adult with an advanced solid tumor such as melanoma, head and neck, liver or kidney cancer. The sample in question was CD4+ or CD8+ T cells sorted from blood, obtained in a trial of the OX40 agonist ivuxolimab. The encoded CDR3 is CASSPGLDSTDTQYF. The sequence in DNA is TGTGCCAGCAGTCCTGGACTAGATAGCACAGATACGCAGTATTTT.